This T cell receptor (beta chain) stems from a study of cytomegalovirus exposure and HLA in healthy donors. Study-wide context: A prior study identified 90 million to 120 million unique TCR beta sequences from roughly 180 million T cells.

V shed 4 bases and J shed 0 bases, with 14 bases lying between them. Germline V lookup: CDR1 SGHRS, CDR2 YFSETQ. The CDR3 is 16 amino acids. General study results and limits: Some highly shared sequence variants likely arose as a pipeline artifact. Earlier findings revealed that most TCR beta V segments proved productive either about 87% or about 30% of the time. It was reported that TCR beta sequences correctly inferred the HLA-A and HLA-B alleles for most subjects.

The sample holds a few counts of this clone. Antigen: not known. Use of 60 Vbeta and 13 Jbeta primers characterized the PCR. The method was immunoSEQ multiplex PCR; TCRdb's version includes in-frame clones alone and lacks a portion of them. The data hold more than 80,000 clones, with more than 75% observed a single time. The sequencing input was PBMCs. This clonotype was obtained from a man aged 25-45 years in good health and CMV-seropositive. The V gene is TRBV5-1, the J gene TRBJ1-5; D gene ambiguous. The CDR3 DNA sequence: TGCGCCAGCAGCCCTGGGCGGGTTGGTAGCAATCAGCCCCAGCATTTT. Translated: CASSPGRVGSNQPQHF.